A single sample is the source of the 2 T cell receptor beta chains below, sequenced in a study of blood T cells in healthy people across ages. Next came a second PCR, run for about 6 to 12 cycles, which used a sample-barcoded 5' primer along with a J-beta primer mix. TCRdb recomputed calls from the 5' RACE reads with MiXCR, one row per CDR3 protein. The repertoire has over a million distinct CDR3 sequences, 35% to 50% of them found once; the top ten carry approximately 19%. What was sequenced was blood. The receptors originated from a woman aged 55-70 years in good health.

The V call is TRBV27, the J call TRBJ2-7, with D perhaps matching TRBD1 (6 bases). Per germline, CDR1 MNHEY and CDR2 SMNVEV (reference sequence). This CDR3 has 17 residues. Trimming removed 4 bases from V and 3 bases from J, with 22 bases in between. The CDR3 nucleotides are TGTGCCAGCAGTTCGACCCAGGGGATCGCCAGGTTCTACGAGCAGTACTTC. This encodes CASSSTQGIARFYEQYF.

The rearrangement uses TRBV10-3 and TRBJ2-7; weak D call: TRBD2 (5 bases). The CDR3 loop spans 14 amino acids. Germline V gene data show CDR1 as ENHRY and CDR2 as SYGVKD. V lost 10 bases, J lost 7 bases, and 23 bases lay in between. CDR3 region: CATAFSSNNNEQYF. CDR3 bases: TGTGCCACCGCTTTCTCTAGCAACAACAATGAGCAGTACTTC.